A selection of T cell receptor beta chains follows, all from one sample in a study of blood T cells in healthy people across ages. TCRdb re-derived calls from the 5' RACE reads in MiXCR, one entry per CDR3 protein. Among a few hundred thousand distinct CDR3 sequences listed, 25% to 30% were seen once. Sequences were obtained from blood. These receptors came from a woman in her 70s in good health. CDR3s include the opening cysteine and the closing phenylalanine or tryptophan. D genes are given only for firm matches. Expanded clones are given a class, and other clones once, few, many or no size at all.

once,.,TRBV12-3/TRBV12-4,TRBJ1-1,CASSLKGGIEAFF,TGTGCCAGCAGTTTAAAAGGAGGGATTGAAGCTTTCTTT
.,TRBD1,TRBV5-1,TRBJ2-7,CASSTLGTGGSEQYF,TGCGCCAGCAGCACTCTTGGGACAGGGGGCAGCGAGCAGTACTTC
.,.,TRBV20-1,TRBJ2-1,CSASLTANEQFF,TGCAGTGCTAGTCTAACAGCTAATGAGCAGTTCTTC
.,TRBD1,TRBV15,TRBJ1-2,CATSSFGPGQGKGANYGYTF,TGTGCCACCAGCAGTTTTGGACCGGGACAGGGAAAAGGGGCTAACTATGGCTACACCTTC
few,TRBD1,TRBV11-2,TRBJ2-1,CASSLRQGSYTSSYNEQFF,TGTGCCAGCAGCTTAAGACAGGGGTCTTACACTAGCTCCTACAATGAGCAGTTCTTC
.,.,TRBV12-3/TRBV12-4,TRBJ2-3,CASRRGDAQYF,TGTGCCAGCAGGCGGGGAGATGCGCAGTATTTT
.,.,TRBV6-1,TRBJ2-4,CASSPYGVTAKNIQYF,TGTGCCAGCAGCCCTTATGGGGTGACAGCCAAAAACATTCAGTACTTC
.,.,TRBV9,TRBJ1-4,CASSVDPGPGEKLFF,TGTGCCAGCAGCGTAGACCCAGGGCCAGGTGAAAAACTGTTTTTT
few,.,TRBV15,TRBJ2-7,CATSRDPGRKSDEQYF,TGTGCCACCAGCAGAGATCCGGGACGGAAATCCGACGAGCAGTACTTC
.,.,TRBV11-3,TRBJ1-1,CASRPRDTATEAFF,TGTGCCAGCAGACCCCGGGACACGGCTACTGAAGCTTTCTTT
.,.,TRBV6-5,TRBJ2-3,CASSVTKQDTQYF,TGTGCCAGCAGTGTTACTAAACAAGATACGCAGTATTTT
few,.,TRBV4-1,TRBJ2-4,CASSQELANIQYF,TGCGCCAGCAGCCAAGAGCTAGCGAACATTCAGTACTTC
.,.,TRBV12-3/TRBV12-4,TRBJ1-2,CASSLFGGANGYTF,TGTGCCAGCAGTTTATTTGGGGGCGCGAATGGCTACACCTTC
.,.,TRBV7-3,TRBJ2-1,CASSLFPGTYNEQLF,TGTGCCAGCAGCTTATTTCCGGGCACCTACAATGAGCAGCTCTTC
.,TRBD1,TRBV24-1,TRBJ1-2,CATSDSPDRDYGYTF,TGTGCCACCAGTGATTCCCCCGACAGGGACTATGGCTACACCTTC
.,.,TRBV5-1,TRBJ1-1,CASSTDVGGTEAFF,TGCGCCAGCAGCACAGACGTGGGGGGTACTGAAGCTTTCTTT
.,.,TRBV12-3/TRBV12-4,TRBJ1-6,CASTFQNNSPLHF,TGTGCCAGCACTTTTCAAAATAATTCACCCCTCCACTTT
few,.,TRBV2,TRBJ1-1,CASSRRDNTEAFF,TGTGCCAGCAGCCGACGCGATAACACTGAAGCTTTCTTT